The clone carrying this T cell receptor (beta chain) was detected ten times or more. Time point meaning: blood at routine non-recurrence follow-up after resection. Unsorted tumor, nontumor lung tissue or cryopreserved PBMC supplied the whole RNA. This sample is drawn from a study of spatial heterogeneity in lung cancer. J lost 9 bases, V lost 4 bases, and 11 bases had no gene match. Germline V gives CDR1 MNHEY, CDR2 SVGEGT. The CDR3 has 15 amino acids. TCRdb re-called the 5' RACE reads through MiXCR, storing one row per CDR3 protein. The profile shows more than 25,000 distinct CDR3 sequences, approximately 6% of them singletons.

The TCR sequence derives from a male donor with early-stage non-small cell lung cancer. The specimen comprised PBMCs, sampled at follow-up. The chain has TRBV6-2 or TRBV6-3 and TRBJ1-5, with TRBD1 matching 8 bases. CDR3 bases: TGTGCCAGCAGTTTAGGACAGGGCGGCCAGGCGCCCCAGCATTTT. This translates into CASSLGQGGQAPQHF.